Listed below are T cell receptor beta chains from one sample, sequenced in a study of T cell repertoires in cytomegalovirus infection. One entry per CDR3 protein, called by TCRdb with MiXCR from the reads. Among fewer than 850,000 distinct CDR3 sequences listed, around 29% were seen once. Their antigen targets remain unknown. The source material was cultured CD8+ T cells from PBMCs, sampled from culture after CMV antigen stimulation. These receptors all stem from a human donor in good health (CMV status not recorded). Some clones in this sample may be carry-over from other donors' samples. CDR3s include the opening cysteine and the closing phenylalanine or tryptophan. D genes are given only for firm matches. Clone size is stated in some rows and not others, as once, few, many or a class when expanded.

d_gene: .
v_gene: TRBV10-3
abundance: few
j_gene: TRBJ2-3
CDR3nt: TGTGCCATCAGTGGGGATCCGACGAACACAGATACGCAGTATTTT
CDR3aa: CAISGDPTNTDTQYF

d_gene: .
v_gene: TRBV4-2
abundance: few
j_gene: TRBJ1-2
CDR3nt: TGTGCCAGCAGCCAAGATCTGGGAGACGACTATGGCTACACCTTC
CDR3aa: CASSQDLGDDYGYTF

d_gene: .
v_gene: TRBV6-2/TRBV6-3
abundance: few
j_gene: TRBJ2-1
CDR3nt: TGTGCCAGCACCATCCGACCGGGGACCTACAATGAGCAGTTCTTC
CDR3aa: CASTIRPGTYNEQFF

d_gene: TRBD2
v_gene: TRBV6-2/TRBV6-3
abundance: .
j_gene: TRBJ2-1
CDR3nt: TGTGCCAGCAGTTACGGGACTAGTTACAATGAGCAGTTCTTC
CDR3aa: CASSYGTSYNEQFF

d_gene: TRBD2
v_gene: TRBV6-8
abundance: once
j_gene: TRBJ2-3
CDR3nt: TGTGCCAGCAGTTACACCACGATGTTTGCGGGGGGGAGCACAGATACGCAGTATTTT
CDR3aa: CASSYTTMFAGGSTDTQYF

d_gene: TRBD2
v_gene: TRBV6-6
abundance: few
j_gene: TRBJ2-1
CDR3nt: TGTGCCAGCAGTCGCAGCGGGGGGGCCGGTGGTGAGCAGTTCTTC
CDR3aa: CASSRSGGAGGEQFF

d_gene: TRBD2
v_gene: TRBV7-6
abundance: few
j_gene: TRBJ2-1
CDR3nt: TGTGCCAGCAGCTTACCGACTAGCGGGGGGGCCAATGAGCAGTTCTTC
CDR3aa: CASSLPTSGGANEQFF

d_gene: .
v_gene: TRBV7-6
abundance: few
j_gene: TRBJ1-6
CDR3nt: TGTGCCAGCAGCCCCCTCCAGACCGCGGAGTCACCCCTCCACTTT
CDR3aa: CASSPLQTAESPLHF

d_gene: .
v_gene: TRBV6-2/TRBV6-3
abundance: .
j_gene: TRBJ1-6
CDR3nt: TGTGCCAGCACTAAGGGCGATTCACCCCTCCACTTT
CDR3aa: CASTKGDSPLHF

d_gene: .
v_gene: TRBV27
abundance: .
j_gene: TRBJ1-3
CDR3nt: TGTGCCAGCAGACCCGGAATCTCTGGAAACACCATATATTTT
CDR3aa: CASRPGISGNTIYF

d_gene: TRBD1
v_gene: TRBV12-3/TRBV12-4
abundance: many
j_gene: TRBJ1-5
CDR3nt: TGTGCCAGCAGTGGGGCAGGACAGGTGGAGAATCAGCCCCAGCATTTT
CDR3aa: CASSGAGQVENQPQHF

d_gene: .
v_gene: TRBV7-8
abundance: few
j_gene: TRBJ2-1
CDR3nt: TGTGCCAGCAGCTCCGCTACTTCGTCCTACAATGAGCAGTTCTTC
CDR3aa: CASSSATSSYNEQFF

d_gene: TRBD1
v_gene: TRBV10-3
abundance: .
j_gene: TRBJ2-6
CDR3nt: TGTGCCATCAGTGAGTTTTTGGGACAGGGGGACAATGCTGGGGCCAACGTCCTGACTTTC
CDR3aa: CAISEFLGQGDNAGANVLTF

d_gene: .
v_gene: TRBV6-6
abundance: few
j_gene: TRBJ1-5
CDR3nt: TGTGCCAGCAGTTACTCGAAGGCAGGGGGCAATCAGCCCCAGCATTTT
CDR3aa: CASSYSKAGGNQPQHF

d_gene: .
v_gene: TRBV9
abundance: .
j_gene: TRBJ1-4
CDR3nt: TGTGCCAGCAGCGTGCGTAGGGGGGGAACTAATGAAAAACTGTTTTTT
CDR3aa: CASSVRRGGTNEKLFF

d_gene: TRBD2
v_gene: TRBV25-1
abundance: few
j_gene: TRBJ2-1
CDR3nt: TGTGCCAGCAGTCCCTTCCCCGGGACTAGCTCTAGGAATGAGCAGTTCTTC
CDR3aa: CASSPFPGTSSRNEQFF

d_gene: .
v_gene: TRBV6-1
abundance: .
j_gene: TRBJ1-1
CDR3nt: TGTGCCAGCAGTGAATCCGTGTTGAACACTGAAGCTTTCTTT
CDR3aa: CASSESVLNTEAFF

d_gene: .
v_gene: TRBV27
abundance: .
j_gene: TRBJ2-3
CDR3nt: TGTGCCAGCAGTTTTATCGGGGGAGGTTTCACAGATACGCAGTATTTT
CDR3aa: CASSFIGGGFTDTQYF

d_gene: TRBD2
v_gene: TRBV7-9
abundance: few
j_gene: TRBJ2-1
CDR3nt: TGTGCCAGCAGCTTAGAACAGCGGGGGGACTACAATGAGCAGTTCTTC
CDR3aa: CASSLEQRGDYNEQFF

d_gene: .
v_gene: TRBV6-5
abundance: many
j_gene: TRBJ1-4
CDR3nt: TGTGCCAGCAGTTACTGGGGGAGCAGACCTAATGAAAAACTGTTTTTT
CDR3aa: CASSYWGSRPNEKLFF

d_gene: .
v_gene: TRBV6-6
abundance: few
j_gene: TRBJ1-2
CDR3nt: TGTGCCAGCAGCACTACGTCAGGGTACAGCTATGGCTACACCTTC
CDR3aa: CASSTTSGYSYGYTF

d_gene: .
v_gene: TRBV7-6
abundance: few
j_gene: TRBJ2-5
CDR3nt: TGTGCTAGCAGCTCCCCTGAGAGGGGGGAGGAGACCCAGTACTTC
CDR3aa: CASSSPERGEETQYF

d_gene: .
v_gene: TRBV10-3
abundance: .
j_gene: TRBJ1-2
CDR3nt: TGTGCCATCCTGGAGGGAGCTAACTATGGCTACACCTTC
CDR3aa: CAILEGANYGYTF

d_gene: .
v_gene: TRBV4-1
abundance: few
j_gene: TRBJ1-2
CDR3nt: TGCGCCAGCAGCCAAGGACAGATACCTAACTATGGCTACACCTTC
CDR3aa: CASSQGQIPNYGYTF

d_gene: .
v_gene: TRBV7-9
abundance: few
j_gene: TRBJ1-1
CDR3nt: TGTGCCAGCAGTGTCGTACGAAGTAACACTGAAGCTTTCTTT
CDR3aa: CASSVVRSNTEAFF

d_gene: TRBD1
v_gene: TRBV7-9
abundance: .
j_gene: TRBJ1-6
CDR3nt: TGTGCCAGCAGCTCGGGACAGCCTTCCTATAATTCACCCCTCCACTTT
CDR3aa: CASSSGQPSYNSPLHF

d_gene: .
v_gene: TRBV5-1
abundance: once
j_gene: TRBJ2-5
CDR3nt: TGCGCCAGCAGCCTAGGGGAGGCAAGGTGGGAGACCCAGTACTTC
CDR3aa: CASSLGEARWETQYF

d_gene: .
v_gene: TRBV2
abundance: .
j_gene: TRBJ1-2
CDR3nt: TGTGCCAGCAGTGAACACCCCGGGACCGAGAGGGATGGCTACACCTTC
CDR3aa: CASSEHPGTERDGYTF

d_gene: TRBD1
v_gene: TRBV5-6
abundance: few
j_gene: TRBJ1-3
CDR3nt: TGTGCCAGCAGCTTCCGGGACAGGGGAAACACCATATATTTT
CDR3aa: CASSFRDRGNTIYF

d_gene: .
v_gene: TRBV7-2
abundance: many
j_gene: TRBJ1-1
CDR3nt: TGTGCCAGCAGTAAAGGGGACACAACACTCAATGAAGCTTTCTTT
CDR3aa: CASSKGDTTLNEAFF

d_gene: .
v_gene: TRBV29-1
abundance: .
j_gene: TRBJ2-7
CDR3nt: TGCAGCGTTGAAGATCGACAGGTCGGCTCCTACGAGCAGTACTTC
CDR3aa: CSVEDRQVGSYEQYF

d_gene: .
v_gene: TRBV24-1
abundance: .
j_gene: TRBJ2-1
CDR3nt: TGTGCCACCAGTGATTCCACCTACAATGAGCAGTTCTTC
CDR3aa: CATSDSTYNEQFF

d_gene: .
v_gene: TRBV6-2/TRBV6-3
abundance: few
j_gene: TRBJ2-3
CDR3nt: TGTGCCAGCAGTTATGAGGTAGGGACGCAGTATTTT
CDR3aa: CASSYEVGTQYF

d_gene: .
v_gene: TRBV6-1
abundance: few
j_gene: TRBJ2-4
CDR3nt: TGTGCCAGCAGTGAACGTCCCCAAGGGATGGGGGCCAAAAACATTCAGTACTTC
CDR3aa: CASSERPQGMGAKNIQYF

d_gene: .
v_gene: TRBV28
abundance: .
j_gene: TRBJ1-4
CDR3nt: TGTGCCAGCAGCCCAGGGATTCAAACTAATGAAAAACTGTTTTTT
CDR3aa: CASSPGIQTNEKLFF

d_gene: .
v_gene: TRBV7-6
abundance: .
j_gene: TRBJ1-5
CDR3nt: TGTGCCAGCAGCCGGGAGGCCGGAGGTGGGGAGCCCCAGCATTTT
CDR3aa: CASSREAGGGEPQHF

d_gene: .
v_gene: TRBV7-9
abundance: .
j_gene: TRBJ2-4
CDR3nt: TGTGCCAGCAGCTCCCCTCAGGGACTAGCCAAAAACATTCAGTACTTC
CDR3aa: CASSSPQGLAKNIQYF

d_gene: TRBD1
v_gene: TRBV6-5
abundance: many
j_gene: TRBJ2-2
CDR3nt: TGTGCCAGCAGTTACTCTTTGGGGGACAGGAACACCGGGGAGCTGTTTTTT
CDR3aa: CASSYSLGDRNTGELFF

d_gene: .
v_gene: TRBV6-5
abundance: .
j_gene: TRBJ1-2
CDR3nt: TGTGCCAGCAGCCTATATACGACACAGGGCCCGGCTAACTATGGCTACACCTTC
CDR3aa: CASSLYTTQGPANYGYTF

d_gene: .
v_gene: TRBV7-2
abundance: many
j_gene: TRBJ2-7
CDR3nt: TGTGCCAGCAGCTTAGGAGAGGGGTTTGGCGAGCAGTACTTC
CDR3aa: CASSLGEGFGEQYF

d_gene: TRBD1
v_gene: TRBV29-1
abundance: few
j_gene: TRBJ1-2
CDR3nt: TGCAGCGTTGAAGATCCGGGACAGGGTTTTGAAGGCTACACCTTC
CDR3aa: CSVEDPGQGFEGYTF

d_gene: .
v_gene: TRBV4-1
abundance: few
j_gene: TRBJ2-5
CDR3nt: TGCGCCAGCAGCCAAGATTTCGGACCCCAAGAGACCCAGTACTTC
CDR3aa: CASSQDFGPQETQYF

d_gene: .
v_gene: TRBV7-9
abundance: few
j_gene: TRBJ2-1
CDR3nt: TGTGCCAGCAGCCCGCCGGGGGCTAGCTCCTACAATGAGCAGTTCTTC
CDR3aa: CASSPPGASSYNEQFF

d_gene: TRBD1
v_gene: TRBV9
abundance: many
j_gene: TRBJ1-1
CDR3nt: TGTGCCAGCAGCTCCCTGGGCCGGGACAGCGAAATGAACACTGAAGCTTTCTTT
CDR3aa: CASSSLGRDSEMNTEAFF

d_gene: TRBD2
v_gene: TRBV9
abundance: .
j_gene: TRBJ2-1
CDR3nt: TGTGCCAGCGGGCGGGGGGACAATGAGCAGTTCTTC
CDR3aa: CASGRGDNEQFF

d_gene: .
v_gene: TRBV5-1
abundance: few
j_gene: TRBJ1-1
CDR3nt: TGCGCCAGCAGCTTGGCCTTTGAGCTCCTGAACACTGAAGCTTTCTTT
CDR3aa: CASSLAFELLNTEAFF

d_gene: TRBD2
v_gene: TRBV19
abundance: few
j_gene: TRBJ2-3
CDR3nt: TGTGCCAGTAGTCAATCCGGGACTAGCGGAAGGACAGATACGCAGTATTTT
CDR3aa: CASSQSGTSGRTDTQYF

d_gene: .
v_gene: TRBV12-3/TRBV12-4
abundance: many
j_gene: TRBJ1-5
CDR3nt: TGTGCCAGCAGTTTAGTCGGCAGGGACGATCAGCCCCAGCATTTT
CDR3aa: CASSLVGRDDQPQHF

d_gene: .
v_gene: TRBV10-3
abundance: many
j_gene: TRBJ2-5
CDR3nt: TGTGCCATCAGTGAGGCCCAGCAGGGAAAAGAGACCCAGTACTTC
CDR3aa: CAISEAQQGKETQYF